One and the same sample provided the 2 T cell receptor beta chains below, sequenced in a study of T cells expressing NK-cell markers. TCRdb reprocessed the 5' RACE reads and reports one entry per CDR3 protein, with no DNA. The sample table includes 350,000 to 400,000 distinct CDR3 sequences. The source material was blood T cells: a sorted CD56 or NKG2C T cell subset, CD4+ or CD8+ T cells, or bulk PBMC T cells (not recorded which). Receptors originate from a woman in her forties or fifties in good health.

The CDR3 is CASSPEGFTDTQYF. The rearrangement links TRBV18 to TRBJ2-3; TCRdb's assignment of TRBD1 cannot be checked, as there is no DNA. This CDR3 is built from 14 residues. Germline-derived CDR1 and CDR2 are KGHSH and LQKENI.

This CDR3 is CSAGTSYNEQFF. The rearrangement uses TRBV20-1 and TRBJ2-1; TCRdb gives TRBD2 as the D gene, but with no DNA this cannot be confirmed. This CDR3 is 12 amino acids long. Germline V gene lookup returns CDR1 DFQATT and CDR2 SNEGSKA (reference sequence).